Listed here are 19 T cell receptor beta chains from one sample, sequenced in a study of CD8 T cells in Susac syndrome. RNA was extracted with the RNeasy kit, and a quantity of 0.5 to 1 ug was reverse transcribed using random hexamers. Using its own MiXCR run on the immunoSEQ multiplex PCR reads, TCRdb lists one record per CDR3 protein. This sample has around 46,000 distinct CDR3 sequences, with 92% found just once. Specimen: CD8+ T cells from PBMCs. The receptor source for this set is a human donor in good health.

CDR3 protein: CASSTQRRGDGYTF. As DNA, the CDR3 is TGTGCCAGCAGCACCCAACGGAGGGGGGATGGCTACACCTTC. The chain is built from TRBV9 and TRBJ1-2; tentative D call: TRBD1 (6 bases). CDR1 is SGDLS, CDR2 YYNGEE, per germline. V was pared by 4 bases and J by 6 bases, with 16 bases between. There are 14 residues in the CDR3.

This chain links TRBV7-9 with TRBJ2-1; D remains ambiguous. Germline lookup yields CDR1 SEHNR and CDR2 FQNEAQ (reference sequence). The CDR3 is 13 residues long. The ends were cut back, 11 bases at V and 2 bases at J, with 13 bases in the middle. Here the CDR3 reads CADQILPYNEQFF. CDR3 nucleotides: TGTGCCGACCAGATACTACCCTACAATGAGCAGTTCTTC. Full variable domain (remainder filled in from reference TRBV7-9 and TRBJ2-1): DTGVSQNPRHKITKRGQNVTFRCDPISEHNRLYWYRQTLGQGPEFLTYFQNEAQLEKSRLLSDRFSAERPKGSFSTLEIQRTEQGDSAMYLCADQILPYNEQFFGPGTRLTVL.

The chain carries TRBV4-1 and TRBJ2-1; 11 bases are shared with TRBD2. The germline V gene encodes CDR1 MGHRA and CDR2 YSYEKL. V gave up 3 bases and J gave up 7 bases; unmatched junction bases: 5. The CDR3 sequence is 15 residues long. CDR3 sequence (DNA): TGCGCCAGCAGCCACGTAGCGGGAGGGTCAAATGAGCAGTTCTTC. This translates into CASSHVAGGSNEQFF.

V usage is TRBV19 and J usage is TRBJ2-2; TRBD1 might be the D (5 bases). V lost 2 bases to trimming and J lost 4 bases, with 5 bases between them. The CDR3 is 13 amino acids. In germline, CDR1 is LNHDA, CDR2 SQIVND (reference sequence). This CDR3 is CASSIRGTGELFF. CDR3 DNA sequence: TGTGCCAGTAGTATAAGGGGCACCGGGGAGCTGTTTTTT.

The V and J genes are TRBV7-2 and TRBJ2-3, with 12 bases matching TRBD2. The germline V gene encodes CDR1 SGHTA and CDR2 FQGNSA. V was pared by 2 bases and J by 1 base, with 1 base of the junction left unmatched. CDR3 size: 16 residues. CDR3 amino acids: CASSLWTSGGTDTQYF. In DNA, the CDR3 is TGTGCCAGCAGCTTATGGACTAGCGGGGGCACAGATACGCAGTATTTT.

This clonotype was detected only once. The chain has TRBV20-1 and TRBJ2-1, with 11 bases that match TRBD2. Trimming cost V 0 bases and J 5 bases; bases outside gene matches: 3. This CDR3 comprises 15 residues. Germline lookup yields CDR1 DFQATT and CDR2 SNEGSKA (reference sequence). CDR3 bases: TGCAGTGCTAGAGAAGGGACTAGCGGTAACAATGAGCAGTTCTTC. It codes for CSAREGTSGNNEQFF.

This chain joins TRBV28 and TRBJ2-5; 10 bases fit TRBD2. CDR1 and CDR2 (germline): MDHEN, SYDVKM. This CDR3 is built from 14 residues. J lost 4 bases, V lost 6 bases, and 5 bases had no gene match. In DNA form, the CDR3 reads TGTGCCAGCAGCCCCGGACTAGCGGCAGAGACCCAGTACTTC. Residues: CASSPGLAAETQYF.

This clonotype was counted a few times. V gene TRBV7-9 combines with J gene TRBJ2-7; 13 nucleotides align to TRBD2. This CDR3 is built from 14 residues. The V segment lost 5 bases and the J segment 3 bases; nucleotides outside the gene matches: 1. Germline CDR1 and CDR2: SEHNR and FQNEAQ (reference sequence). Here the CDR3 DNA reads TGTGCCAGCAGCCGACTAGCGGGAGGCTACGAGCAGTACTTC. Encoded protein: CASSRLAGGYEQYF.

The rearrangement uses TRBV4-3 and TRBJ2-1; 10 positions agree with TRBD2. Unmatched junction bases numbered 8, after V lost 3 bases and J lost 6 bases. The germline gives CDR1 LGHNA, CDR2 YSLEER. CDR3 length: 16 residues. CDR3 sequence: CASSHPQAGGLNEQFF. The DNA for the CDR3 is TGCGCCAGCAGCCATCCCCAAGCGGGAGGGCTCAATGAGCAGTTCTTC.

The CDR3 spells CASSWTGVNTEAFF. The CDR3 coding sequence is TGTGCCAGCAGCTGGACAGGGGTGAACACTGAAGCTTTCTTT. The genes are TRBV7-9 and TRBJ1-1; TRBD1 agrees at 9 bases. V was clipped by 4 bases and J by 0 bases; unmatched bases: 0. Germline lookup yields CDR1 SEHNR and CDR2 FQNEAQ (reference sequence). The CDR3 spans 14 residues. Looking up the rest from reference TRBV7-9 and TRBJ1-1 gives the full variable domain: DTGVSQNPRHKITKRGQNVTFRCDPISEHNRLYWYRQTLGQGPEFLTYFQNEAQLEKSRLLSDRFSAERPKGSFSTLEIQRTEQGDSAMYLCASSWTGVNTEAFFGQGTRLTVV.

The genes are TRBV2 and TRBJ1-2; perhaps TRBD1 as D (6 bases). The CDR3 has 12 residues. Germline V lookup: CDR1 SNHLY, CDR2 FYNNEI. Trimming pared 10 bases from V and 8 bases from J, leaving 17 bases between. The CDR3 DNA follows: TGTGCCAAGAACAGGGAGCCACTGGGCTACACCTTC. This sequence encodes CAKNREPLGYTF.

The chain employs TRBV5-1 and TRBJ2-3; D not resolved. Trimming shortened V by 2 bases and J by 2 bases, and 9 bases separated the two germline ends. The CDR3 runs 14 residues. CDR1 is SGHRS, CDR2 YFSETQ, per germline. This CDR3 is CASSLPTSTDTQYF. The CDR3, as DNA: TGCGCCAGCAGCTTACCGACGTCCACAGATACGCAGTATTTT.

CDR3 DNA sequence: TGCGCCAGCAGCTCCGGGGGCGGCGGCACTGAAGCTTTCTTT. This encodes CASSSGGGGTEAFF. This sequence joins TRBV5-1 and TRBJ1-1, with a possible D match to TRBD1 (6 bases). This CDR3 spans 14 amino acids. V gave up 3 bases and J gave up 4 bases, with 13 bases separating them. CDR1 is SGHRS and CDR2 is YFSETQ in the germline V gene.

This sequence joins TRBV29-1 and TRBJ2-5, with D unresolved. The CDR3 runs 10 residues. Trimming pared 6 bases from V and 1 base from J, leaving 3 bases between. Germline assignment: CDR1 SQVTM and CDR2 ANQGSEA. The CDR3 region has the DNA TGCAGCGTAGTCCAAGAGACCCAGTACTTC. It translates to CSVVQETQYF.

This sequence joins TRBV29-1 and TRBJ2-2, with D uncertain. The CDR3 has 12 amino acids. Trimming shortened V by 4 bases and J by 1 base, and 4 bases separated the two germline ends. From germline, CDR1 is SQVTM and CDR2 ANQGSEA. The CDR3 loop is CSVVRNTGELFF. The CDR3 DNA reads TGCAGCGTTGTTCGGAACACCGGGGAGCTGTTTTTT.

This chain connects TRBV7-9 to TRBJ2-7, with TRBD1 matching over 8 bases. Trimming took 5 bases from V and 5 from J; bases not matched to a gene: 5. The germline V gene has CDR1 SEHNR and CDR2 FQNEAQ (reference sequence). The CDR3 is 13 amino acids. In DNA, the CDR3 is TGTGCCAGCAGCCGCGGACAGGGCCACGAGCAGTACTTC. Protein product: CASSRGQGHEQYF. The variable domain in full, completed from reference TRBV7-9 and TRBJ2-7, reads DTGVSQNPRHKITKRGQNVTFRCDPISEHNRLYWYRQTLGQGPEFLTYFQNEAQLEKSRLLSDRFSAERPKGSFSTLEIQRTEQGDSAMYLCASSRGQGHEQYFGPGTRLTVT.

The rearrangement links TRBV19 to TRBJ1-1; the D is unclear. CDR3 length: 15 residues. The V gene lost 3 bases and the J gene lost 6 bases, with 17 bases spanning the gap. Germline CDR1 reads LNHDA; CDR2 reads SQIVND (reference sequence). CDR3 DNA: TGTGCCAGTAGTATTTTAGGACCCCGTTGGGCTGAAGCTTTCTTT. Translating gives CASSILGPRWAEAFF. The variable domain in full, with the rest retrieved from reference TRBV19 and TRBJ1-1, is DGGITQSPKYLFRKEGQNVTLSCEQNLNHDAMYWYRQDPGQGLRLIYYSQIVNDFQKGDIAEGYSVSREKKESFPLTVTSAQKNPTAFYLCASSILGPRWAEAFFGQGTRLTVV.

This sequence joins TRBV7-9 and TRBJ2-6, with 7 bases identical to TRBD1. Trimming took 0 bases from V and 3 from J; bases not matched to a gene: 5. The germline CDR1 and CDR2 sequences are SEHNR and FQNEAQ (reference sequence). The CDR3 runs to 17 residues. CDR3 coding DNA: TGTGCCAGCAGCTTAGCGAACAGGGGATTTGGGGCCAACGTCCTGACTTTC. This encodes CASSLANRGFGANVLTF. The whole variable domain, remainder taken from reference TRBV7-9 and TRBJ2-6, is DTGVSQNPRHKITKRGQNVTFRCDPISEHNRLYWYRQTLGQGPEFLTYFQNEAQLEKSRLLSDRFSAERPKGSFSTLEIQRTEQGDSAMYLCASSLANRGFGANVLTFGAGSRLTVL.

The chain carries TRBV30 and TRBJ1-5, with D unresolved. V lost 2 bases and J lost 0, with 11 bases in between. The CDR3 covers 15 residues. The germline V gene encodes CDR1 GTSNPN and CDR2 SVGIG (reference sequence). CDR3 sequence reads: CAWSLQDYSNQPQHF. The CDR3 DNA reads as TGTGCCTGGAGTCTTCAGGATTATAGCAATCAGCCCCAGCATTTT.